This T cell receptor (beta chain) appears in the sequencing data of a study of shared clonotypes between healthy human individuals. Study background: Donor ages ranged 18 to 49 years: a couple of women, a few men. Study findings and constraints: Clonotype sharing among the donors was expected to vary with sequencing depth.

This CDR3 has 12 amino acids. Trimming removed 2 bases from V and 10 bases from J, with 12 bases in between. Germline assignment: CDR1 SQVTM and CDR2 ANQGSEA. As concerns this clone: Its antigen is not known.

Every subset had its genomic DNA shared out evenly among several immunoSEQ plates. Data came from immunoSEQ multiplex PCR; TCRdb stores just in-frame clones and leaves some out. This table has millions of clones, 85% to 95% appearing once. The sequenced sample was naive CD4+ T cells from PBMCs. Documented subset: CD45RA+ positively selected. This chain connects TRBV29-1 to TRBJ2-1; tentative D call: TRBD2 (5 bases). This clonotype originated in a man in his late teens or twenties in good health. Some clones in this sample may be carry-over from other donors' samples. The DNA of the CDR3 is TGCAGCGTTGAAAGGCTAGCCGAGGAGCAGTTCTTC. This codes for CSVERLAEEQFF.